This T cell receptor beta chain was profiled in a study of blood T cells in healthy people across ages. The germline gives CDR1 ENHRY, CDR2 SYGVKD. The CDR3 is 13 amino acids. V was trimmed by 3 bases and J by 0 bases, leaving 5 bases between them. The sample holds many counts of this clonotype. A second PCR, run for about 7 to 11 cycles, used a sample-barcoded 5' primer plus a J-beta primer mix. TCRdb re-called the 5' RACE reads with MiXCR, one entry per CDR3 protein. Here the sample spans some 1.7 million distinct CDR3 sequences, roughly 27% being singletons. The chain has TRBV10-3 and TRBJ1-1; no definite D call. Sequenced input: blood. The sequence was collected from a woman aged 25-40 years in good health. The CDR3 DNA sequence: TGTGCCATCAGTGACCCCCTGAACACTGAAGCTTTCTTT. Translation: CAISDPLNTEAFF.